Reported below is one T cell receptor beta chain. The CDR3 is 14 amino acids. Germline V gene lookup returns CDR1 MNHEY and CDR2 SMNVEV (reference sequence). V lost 4 bases, J lost 4 bases, and 14 bases lay in between. This record belongs to a study of T cell changes during pregnancy in multiple sclerosis. Generated by immunoSEQ multiplex PCR, the TCRdb table keeps only in-frame clones and is missing some. The sample records tens of thousands of clones, approximately 86% being singletons. The starting material was peripheral blood, obtained in the first trimester of pregnancy. The chain uses TRBV27 and TRBJ2-7; tentatively, D is TRBD2 (6 bases). The TCR comes from a female donor with multiple sclerosis, enrolled in a pregnancy study. The CDR3, as DNA: TGTGCCAGCAGTTGGGTCGGGAGTACATACGAGCAGTACTTC. This translates into CASSWVGSTYEQYF.